One and the same sample provided the 15 T cell receptor beta chains below, sequenced in a study of blood T cell repertoires in COVID-19. TCRdb's table, derived via immunoSEQ multiplex PCR, lists solely in-frame clones and lacks some. The sample holds more than 200,000 clones, around nine tenths seen once. Sequencing was done on a sample of PBMCs or T cells enriched from blood (not recorded which). The source is a woman aged 25 to 39 who had been exposed to COVID-19.

The rearrangement links TRBV11-3 to TRBJ2-1; 11 bases map to TRBD2. Germline CDR1 and CDR2: SGHNT and YENEEA. The trim removed 5 bases at V and 8 bases at J, leaving 11 bases unmatched. The CDR3 runs 16 residues. CDR3 DNA sequence: TGTGCCAGCAGCCTAGGAACTAGCGGGAGATCTGATGAGCAGTTCTTC. Its translation is CASSLGTSGRSDEQFF.

This clone was found once. The chain is built from TRBV7-3 and TRBJ2-7, with D possibly TRBD2 on 6 matching bases. Germline V gene data show CDR1 as SGHTA and CDR2 as FQGTGA. The length of the CDR3 is 13 residues. V lost 5 bases, J lost 5 bases, and 13 bases lay in between. CDR3 sequence: CASSLRWGDEQYF. The DNA for the CDR3 is TGTGCCAGCAGCCTAAGGTGGGGGGACGAGCAGTACTTC. Supplemented by reference TRBV7-3 and TRBJ2-7, the full variable domain reads GAGVSQTPSNKVTEKGKYVELRCDPISGHTALYWYRQSLGQGPEFLIYFQGTGAADDSGLPNDRFFAVRPEGSVSTLKIQRTERGDSAVYLCASSLRWGDEQYFGPGTRLTVT.

J is TRBJ2-3 and V is TRBV2; 7 bases match TRBD1. V was clipped by 6 bases and J by 0 bases; unmatched bases: 6. This CDR3 is built from 15 residues. CDR1 is SNHLY and CDR2 is FYNNEI in the germline V gene. CDR3: CASSPDRTSTDTQYF. The CDR3 DNA is TGTGCCAGCAGCCCGGACAGGACTAGCACAGATACGCAGTATTTT.

This sequence joins TRBV2 and TRBJ1-4; TRBD1 is a possible D gene (5 bases). Trimming removed 6 bases at V and 7 bases at J, with 15 bases between. Germline assignment: CDR1 SNHLY and CDR2 FYNNEI. CDR3 length: 14 residues. CDR3 nucleotides: TGTGCCAGCAGGGCAGGGACTTTGGTTGAAAAACTGTTTTTT. Translated: CASRAGTLVEKLFF.

J is TRBJ1-4 and V is TRBV27; 8 bases map to TRBD1. V lost 4 bases, J lost 8 bases, and 12 bases stayed unmatched. The germline V gene encodes CDR1 MNHEY and CDR2 SMNVEV (reference sequence). The CDR3 consists of 16 residues. The CDR3 region is CASSWTPGGAGEKLFF. In DNA, the CDR3 is TGTGCCAGCAGTTGGACTCCAGGGGGCGCCGGGGAAAAACTGTTTTTT.

This clone has only one observation. This chain links TRBV2 with TRBJ1-2; D call uncertain. Trimming removed 3 bases from V and 0 bases from J, with 11 bases in between. The CDR3 extends over 15 amino acids. Germline V gene sequence: CDR1 SNHLY, CDR2 FYNNEI. In DNA, the CDR3 is TGTGCCAGCAGTGATTGGGGAGAGGCTAACTATGGCTACACCTTC. Translating it yields CASSDWGEANYGYTF.

The CDR3 region has the DNA TGTGCCAGCAGTTGGGACTCAGCCGAGACCCAGTACTTC. Translating gives CASSWDSAETQYF. This sequence joins TRBV6-5 and TRBJ2-5; maybe TRBD2 (6 bases). Germline CDR1 reads MNHEY; CDR2 reads SVGAGI. V lost 4 bases to trimming and J lost 5 bases, with 11 bases between them. The CDR3 extends over 13 amino acids.

The gene calls are TRBV2 and TRBJ2-7, with 7 bases lining up with TRBD1. CDR1 SNHLY and CDR2 FYNNEI come from the germline V gene. This CDR3 has 13 amino acids. V was pared by 7 bases and J by 2 bases, with 5 bases of the junction left unmatched. CDR3 nucleotides: TGTGCCAGCAACACCGGGACAGCCTACGAGCAGTACTTC. It translates to CASNTGTAYEQYF.

The chain recombines TRBV5-1 with TRBJ2-2; 7 bases match TRBD1. Germline CDR1 reads SGHRS; CDR2 reads YFSETQ. V lost 2 bases to trimming and J lost 0 bases; unmatched junction nucleotides: 1. The CDR3 totals 15 residues. CDR3 sequence: CASSFQGANTGELFF. CDR3 in DNA: TGCGCCAGCAGCTTTCAGGGGGCGAACACCGGGGAGCTGTTTTTT.

V gene TRBV7-9 combines with J gene TRBJ1-3, with TRBD1 as a possible D gene (5 bases). Trimming left V 6 bases short and J 0 bases short, with 18 bases between. CDR3 length equals 17 residues. Germline CDR1 is SEHNR and CDR2 is FQNEAQ (reference sequence). The CDR3 spells CASSSLFNRTSGNTIYF. CDR3 nucleotides: TGTGCCAGCAGTTCCCTTTTCAACAGGACCTCTGGAAACACCATATATTTT.

In this sample, this clone turned up a few times. The J gene is TRBJ1-4, the V gene TRBV18, with D possibly TRBD1 on 5 matching bases. Germline values: CDR1 KGHSH, CDR2 LQKENI. This CDR3 spans 17 amino acids. V lost 1 base and J lost 0, with 12 bases in between. The CDR3 DNA follows: TGTGCCAGCTCACCACGCCGGACAACTGCAACTAATGAAAAACTGTTTTTT. It encodes CASSPRRTTATNEKLFF.

The sample holds one count of this clone. The J gene is TRBJ2-6, the V gene TRBV19, with 7 bases that match TRBD1. This CDR3 has 20 amino acids. The V gene's germline CDR1 is LNHDA and CDR2 SQIVND (reference sequence). Losses at the gene ends were 2 bases for V and 0 bases for J; bases not matched to a gene: 13. CDR3 residues: CASSISRGISDHSGANVLTF. CDR3 nucleotide sequence: TGTGCCAGTAGTATAAGCAGGGGGATATCTGACCACTCTGGGGCCAACGTCCTGACTTTC.

V gene TRBV10-3 combines with J gene TRBJ2-1; D remains unclear. Per the germline V gene, CDR1 is ENHRY and CDR2 is SYGVKD. Between the trimmed V and J ends, which lost 4 bases and 8 bases, there was a span of 18 bases. The CDR3 sequence is 15 residues long. The CDR3, as DNA: TGTGCCATCAGTGTCGCTTCGGTAGGAGATGATGAGCAGTTCTTC. Encoded protein: CAISVASVGDDEQFF.

V usage is TRBV5-1 and J usage is TRBJ1-2, with D hard to call. Trimming took off 5 bases at V and 3 bases at J, with 11 bases between the two ends. The CDR3 is 13 residues long. Germline CDR1 reads SGHRS; CDR2 reads YFSETQ. DNA for the CDR3: TGCGCCAGCAGAATGGGCAAAGACTATGGCTACACCTTC. Protein sequence: CASRMGKDYGYTF.

This chain uses TRBV27 with TRBJ1-5, with no clear D. The V gene lost 4 bases and the J gene lost 7 bases, with 11 bases spanning the gap. From germline, CDR1 is MNHEY and CDR2 SMNVEV (reference sequence). The CDR3 has 13 residues. As DNA, the CDR3 is TGTGCCAGCAGTTATGACCCGCGGCAGCCCCAGCATTTT. The encoded protein is CASSYDPRQPQHF.